These T cell receptor beta chains were read from a single sample in a study of T cells in Graves' hyperthyroidism and ophthalmopathy. From the multiplex PCR reads, TCRdb called clonotypes with MiXCR, one entry per CDR3 protein. The sample lists approximately 720,000 distinct CDR3 sequences; roughly a sixth were seen once. Sequenced sample: blood. The receptors here all came from a woman in her forties or fifties with Graves' hyperthyroidism that later progressed to Graves' ophthalmopathy. Each CDR3 is given with its conserved first and last residue. A D gene is named only where the DNA matches it firmly. Part of the rows lack a size; the others show once, few, many or a class for expanded clones.

j_call clone_size v_call d_call cdr3_aa cdr3_nt
TRBJ2-3 few TRBV12-3/TRBV12-4 TRBD2 CASSSIMRLAGGLVTDTQYF TGTGCCAGCAGTTCAATCATGAGACTAGCGGGGGGGCTGGTCACAGATACGCAGTATTTT
TRBJ2-1 . TRBV20-1 . CSARLDTDNEQFF TGCAGTGCTAGACTGGACACGGACAATGAGCAGTTCTTC
TRBJ2-2 . TRBV6-6 TRBD1 CASSYSQGAAGELFF TGTGCCAGCAGTTACTCCCAGGGGGCGGCCGGGGAGCTGTTTTTT
TRBJ1-1 many TRBV18 . CASSPSLNTEAFF TGTGCCAGCTCACCATCCCTCAACACTGAAGCTTTCTTT
TRBJ2-3 . TRBV19 TRBD2 CASRTAGGLTDTQYF TGTGCCAGTAGGACAGCGGGGGGGCTCACAGATACGCAGTATTTT
TRBJ1-3 . TRBV7-2 TRBD1 CASSLGQGPFSGNTIYF TGTGCCAGCAGCCTGGGACAGGGCCCTTTCTCTGGAAACACCATATATTTT
TRBJ1-2 . TRBV9 . CASSVDGGTRGGYTF TGTGCCAGCAGCGTAGATGGGGGGACCCGAGGTGGCTACACCTTC
TRBJ2-3 few TRBV6-2/TRBV6-3 TRBD2 CASSYTSLRRGDTDTQYF TGTGCCAGCAGTTACACTAGTCTCAGGCGGGGGGACACAGATACGCAGTATTTT
TRBJ1-2 many TRBV18 TRBD1 CASSPGQGDYTF TGTGCCAGCTCACCAGGACAGGGCGACTACACCTTC
TRBJ1-6 . TRBV5-6 TRBD1 CASSNRDRYNSPLHF TGTGCCAGCAGCAACCGGGACAGATATAATTCACCCCTCCACTTT
TRBJ2-5 many TRBV3-1 . CASSQSGVFAETQYF TGTGCCAGCAGCCAATCCGGGGTGTTTGCAGAGACCCAGTACTTC
TRBJ2-5 many TRBV5-6 . CASSYPSELGNQETQYF TGTGCCAGCAGCTACCCCTCCGAGTTAGGGAACCAAGAGACCCAGTACTTC
TRBJ1-4 . TRBV12-3/TRBV12-4 TRBD1 CASSLVGYGTEKLFF TGTGCCAGCAGTTTAGTAGGATACGGGACAGAGAAACTGTTTTTT
TRBJ2-4 . TRBV6-1 . CASSGQNRPTAKNIQYF TGTGCCAGCAGTGGGCAGAACAGGCCTACAGCCAAAAACATTCAGTACTTC
TRBJ2-1 . TRBV6-1 . CASSEAVSFNEQFF TGTGCCAGCAGTGAAGCGGTCAGCTTCAATGAGCAGTTCTTC
TRBJ1-4 few TRBV6-1 TRBD1 CASSQGGNEKLFF TGTGCCAGCAGTCAGGGGGGGAATGAAAAACTGTTTTTT
TRBJ2-2 . TRBV18 . CASSPNLGQNTGELFF TGTGCCAGCTCCCCGAACTTGGGACAGAACACCGGGGAGCTGTTTTTT
TRBJ2-2 many TRBV27 . CASSPPMNTGELFF TGTGCCAGCAGTCCGCCCATGAACACCGGGGAGCTGTTTTTT
TRBJ1-1 many TRBV30 . CAWRAGRTEAFF TGTGCCTGGAGAGCTGGAAGGACTGAAGCTTTCTTT
TRBJ1-2 . TRBV19 . CASFSTYGELYGYTF TGTGCCAGTTTCAGCACCTACGGCGAACTCTATGGCTACACCTTC
TRBJ1-1 few TRBV10-3 . CAISPAAGTEAFF TGTGCCATCAGCCCGGCAGCTGGGACTGAAGCTTTCTTT
TRBJ2-3 . TRBV5-4 . CASSLVESDTQYF TGTGCCAGCAGCTTGGTTGAATCAGATACGCAGTATTTT
TRBJ2-1 many TRBV11-3 . CASSLRDGSNEQFF TGTGCCAGCAGCCTCCGGGACGGGAGCAATGAGCAGTTCTTC
TRBJ1-2 many TRBV7-2 . CASSLLFGNYGYTF TGTGCCAGCAGCTTACTGTTCGGGAACTATGGCTACACCTTC